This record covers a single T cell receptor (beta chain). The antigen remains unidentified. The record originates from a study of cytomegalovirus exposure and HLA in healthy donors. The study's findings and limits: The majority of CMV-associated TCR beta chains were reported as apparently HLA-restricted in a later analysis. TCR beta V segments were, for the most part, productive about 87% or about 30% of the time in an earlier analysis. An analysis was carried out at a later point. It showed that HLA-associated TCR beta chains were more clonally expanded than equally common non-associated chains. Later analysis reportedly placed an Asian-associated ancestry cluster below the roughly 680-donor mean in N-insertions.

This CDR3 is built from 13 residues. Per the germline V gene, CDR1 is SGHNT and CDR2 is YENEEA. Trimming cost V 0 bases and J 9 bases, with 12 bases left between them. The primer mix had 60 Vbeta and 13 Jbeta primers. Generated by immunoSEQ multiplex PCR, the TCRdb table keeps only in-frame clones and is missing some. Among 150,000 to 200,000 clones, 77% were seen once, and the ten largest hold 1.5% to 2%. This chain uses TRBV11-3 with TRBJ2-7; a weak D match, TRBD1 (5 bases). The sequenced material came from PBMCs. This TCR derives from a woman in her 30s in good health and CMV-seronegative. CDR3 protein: CASSLDLRGAQYF. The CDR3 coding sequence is TGTGCCAGCAGCTTAGATCTAAGGGGCGCGCAGTACTTC. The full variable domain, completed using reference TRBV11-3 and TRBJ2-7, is EAGVVQSPRYKIIEKKQPVAFWCNPISGHNTLYWYLQNLGQGPELLIRYENEEAVDDSQLPKDRFSAERLKGVDSTLKIQPAELGDSAVYLCASSLDLRGAQYFGPGTRLTVT.